These 25 T cell receptor beta chains were sequenced from one sample in a study of cytomegalovirus exposure and HLA in healthy donors. Amplification used 60 Vbeta primers and 13 Jbeta primers. The protocol was immunoSEQ multiplex PCR, while the TCRdb copy is restricted to in-frame clones and leaves out a portion. The table shows roughly 200,000 clones, with about 9% occurring only once. Sequenced input: PBMCs. The receptors here all came from a woman aged 25 to 39 in good health and CMV-seropositive.

This clone was seen only a few times. The chain joins TRBV5-1 to TRBJ2-2; 8 bases align to TRBD2. In germline, CDR1 is SGHRS, CDR2 YFSETQ. Trimming removed 4 bases from V and 1 base from J; junction bases left unmatched: 15. This CDR3 contains 19 residues. This CDR3 is CASSQERLAYNQNTGELFF. The DNA for the CDR3 is TGCGCCAGCAGCCAGGAGCGACTAGCGTACAACCAGAACACCGGGGAGCTGTTTTTT.

This clone was recorded a few times. The rearrangement links TRBV5-1 to TRBJ2-1, with a possible D match to TRBD2 (6 bases). CDR3 length equals 14 residues. Per the germline V gene, CDR1 is SGHRS and CDR2 is YFSETQ. Between the trimmed V and J ends, which lost 3 bases and 8 bases, there was a span of 15 bases. The CDR3, as DNA: TGCGCCAGCAGCTCTCCCGGGACTGGGGATGAGCAGTTCTTC. Amino acid sequence: CASSSPGTGDEQFF.

This clone has a handful of counts. The rearrangement uses TRBV11-2 and TRBJ1-1; D is possibly TRBD1 (5 bases). The length of the CDR3 is 14 residues. In germline, CDR1 is SGHAT, CDR2 FQNNGV. Trimming cost V 1 base and J 8 bases, with 14 bases left between them. CDR3 nucleotides: TGTGCCAGCAGCTTAGTTGGGGCCAGTAGCGAAGCTTTCTTT. The encoded protein is CASSLVGASSEAFF.

This clone came up a few times. The chain employs TRBV29-1 and TRBJ2-2; 8 bases map to TRBD2. The CDR3 extends over 16 amino acids. J lost 0 bases, V lost 3 bases, and 6 bases had no gene match. Germline lookup yields CDR1 SQVTM and CDR2 ANQGSEA. The CDR3 sequence: CSVDGGAGTNTGELFF. In DNA, the CDR3 is TGCAGCGTTGACGGGGGGGCAGGGACGAACACCGGGGAGCTGTTTTTT.

The rearrangement joins TRBV5-1 to TRBJ1-1, with D possibly matching TRBD1 (5 bases). This CDR3 contains 13 residues. Germline CDR1 and CDR2: SGHRS and YFSETQ. Trimming shortened V by 7 bases and J by 1 base, and 11 bases separated the two germline ends. The CDR3 nucleotides are TGCGCCAGCTCGGATCAGGGGAACACTGAAGCTTTCTTT. Translated, it gives CASSDQGNTEAFF.

The gene calls are TRBV6-5 and TRBJ2-7, with 13 bases lining up with TRBD2. This CDR3 comprises 15 residues. Germline V gives CDR1 MNHEY, CDR2 SVGAGI. The ends lost 4 bases at V and 3 bases at J; junction bases unmatched: 3. The CDR3 DNA reads as TGTGCCAGCAGTTCTGGACTAGCGGGGGACTACGAGCAGTACTTC. This gives the protein CASSSGLAGDYEQYF.

This clone turned up a few times. The rearrangement uses TRBV5-1 and TRBJ2-7; TRBD2 matches 7 bases. The CDR3 spans 13 residues. Germline CDR1 reads SGHRS; CDR2 reads YFSETQ. V dropped 5 bases and J dropped 0; count of bases not matched to a gene: 2. The chain's CDR3 is CASRGGSSYEQYF. The CDR3 coding sequence is TGCGCCAGCAGGGGGGGGAGCTCCTACGAGCAGTACTTC.

About this clone: The CDR3 does not close with the conserved phenylalanine or tryptophan, likely indicating a read error. This sequence joins TRBV6-5 and TRBJ2-2; D call uncertain. Germline V gene data show CDR1 as MNHEY and CDR2 as SVGAGI. Trimming took off 0 bases at V and 1 base at J, with 6 bases between the two ends. The CDR3 is 15 residues long. This chain's CDR3 is CASSYSKGNTGELFS. CDR3 sequence (DNA): TGTGCCAGCAGTTACTCGAAAGGGAACACCGGGGAGCTGTTTTCT.

A remark on this clone: Distinct nucleotide sequences in the sample also encode this CDR3. The chain is built from TRBV6-1 and TRBJ1-2, with D perhaps TRBD1 (5 bases). Trimming took 2 bases from V and 6 from J, leaving 10 bases between them. CDR1 is MNHNS, CDR2 SASEGT, per germline. The length of the CDR3 is 13 residues. Written as DNA, the CDR3 is TGTGCCAGCAGTGAAAACAGGCCCCATGGCTACACCTTC. This encodes CASSENRPHGYTF.

V gene TRBV9 combines with J gene TRBJ1-4; D remains unclear. Trimming left V 4 bases short and J 8 bases short, with 12 bases between. Germline loops: CDR1 SGDLS, CDR2 YYNGEE. This CDR3 is built from 13 residues. The CDR3 DNA sequence: TGTGCCAGCAGCTCCGGGGTGGGGGAAAAACTGTTTTTT. Protein sequence: CASSSGVGEKLFF.

This sequence joins TRBV27 and TRBJ1-1, with a possible D match to TRBD1 (5 bases). The V end was cut by 10 bases, the J end by 3 bases, with 18 bases between. Germline CDR1 and CDR2: MNHEY and SMNVEV (reference sequence). The CDR3 is made up of 14 amino acids. The CDR3 DNA follows: TGTGCCACCCGGAGGCCGGGGGAATACACTGAAGCTTTCTTT. Residues: CATRRPGEYTEAFF.

The chain links TRBV9 to TRBJ2-1; 8 bases are a match to TRBD2. The CDR3 length is 15 residues. V gave up 0 bases and J gave up 8 bases; unmatched junction bases: 7. The germline V gene has CDR1 SGDLS and CDR2 YYNGEE. CDR3 DNA: TGTGCCAGCAGCGTAGAGGGACTAGGTTTCGATGAGCAGTTCTTC. Translated: CASSVEGLGFDEQFF.

This clone was detected a few times. The rearrangement links TRBV19 to TRBJ1-2, with 7 bases identical to TRBD1. Germline trimming cut 3 bases from V and 1 base from J; bases unmatched to any gene: 5. Germline CDR1 reads LNHDA; CDR2 reads SQIVND (reference sequence). The CDR3 spans 15 residues. CDR3 amino acids: CASSMSGGVNYGYTF. In DNA form, the CDR3 reads TGTGCCAGTAGTATGTCAGGGGGAGTTAACTATGGCTACACCTTC. The full variable domain, with the rest looked up from reference TRBV19 and TRBJ1-2, is DGGITQSPKYLFRKEGQNVTLSCEQNLNHDAMYWYRQDPGQGLRLIYYSQIVNDFQKGDIAEGYSVSREKKESFPLTVTSAQKNPTAFYLCASSMSGGVNYGYTFGSGTRLTVV.

The rearrangement joins TRBV11-2 to TRBJ2-7, with D unclear. Germline values: CDR1 SGHAT, CDR2 FQNNGV. Deletions cut 1 base from V and 3 bases from J, with 7 bases between. This CDR3 is built from 13 residues. In nucleotides, the CDR3 is TGTGCCAGCAGCTTAGTAGACATCTACGAGCAGTACTTC. It codes for CASSLVDIYEQYF.

The J gene is TRBJ1-2, the V gene TRBV28; perhaps TRBD1 as D (6 bases). Germline CDR1 is MDHEN and CDR2 is SYDVKM. This CDR3 region has 16 residues. V lost 8 bases and J 5 bases, leaving 24 bases between the germline ends. In DNA form, the CDR3 reads TGTGCCAGCTTTCACAACGCAGGGGCGACGAGATATGGCTACACCTTC. It translates to CASFHNAGATRYGYTF.

The V call is TRBV19, the J call TRBJ1-2; 8 nucleotides agree with TRBD1. There are 15 residues in the CDR3. Trimming removed 7 bases from V and 0 bases from J; junction bases left unmatched: 7. Germline lookup yields CDR1 LNHDA and CDR2 SQIVND (reference sequence). The CDR3 DNA sequence: TGTGCCAGTACCCTCCGGGACAGGCCTAACTATGGCTACACCTTC. Its protein is CASTLRDRPNYGYTF.

There are a few counts of this clone. The chain links TRBV4-1 to TRBJ2-1, with D perhaps TRBD1 (5 bases). Germline V gives CDR1 MGHRA, CDR2 YSYEKL. The ends were cut back, 4 bases at V and 8 bases at J, with 12 bases in the middle. CDR3 length: 13 residues. CDR3 sequence: CASSPGWGDEQFF. The CDR3 DNA follows: TGCGCCAGCAGCCCCGGCTGGGGCGATGAGCAGTTCTTC.

This chain joins TRBV7-7 and TRBJ2-1, with D unclear. Per the germline V gene, CDR1 is SSHAT and CDR2 is FNYEAQ (reference sequence). The CDR3 spans 14 residues. Trimming cost V 0 bases and J 4 bases, with 7 bases left between them. DNA for the CDR3: TGTGCCAGCAGCTTAGCGGAGACTTACAATGAGCAGTTCTTC. This codes for CASSLAETYNEQFF. Drawing the rest from reference TRBV7-7 and TRBJ2-1, the complete variable domain is GAGVSQSPRYKVTKRGQDVTLRCDPISSHATLYWYQQALGQGPEFLTYFNYEAQPDKSGLPSDRFSAERPEGSISTLTIQRTEQRDSAMYRCASSLAETYNEQFFGPGTRLTVL.

This clone was counted between two and nine times. This chain connects TRBV2 to TRBJ2-1; D unclear. The CDR3 extends over 13 amino acids. The germline V and J ends were trimmed by 10 bases and 8 bases, with 18 bases remaining between them. CDR1 SNHLY and CDR2 FYNNEI come from the germline V gene. The CDR3, as DNA: TGTGCCACCTCCCAAGTACTTCCCGATGAGCAGTTCTTC. Translation: CATSQVLPDEQFF.

The V and J genes are TRBV7-3 and TRBJ1-1; tentative D call: TRBD1 (5 bases). This CDR3 contains 13 residues. The germline V gene encodes CDR1 SGHTA and CDR2 FQGTGA. Trimming shortened V by 2 bases and J by 7 bases, and 11 bases separated the two germline ends. The DNA for the CDR3 is TGTGCCAGCAGCTTATTTCAGGGATTTGAAGCTTTCTTT. As protein: CASSLFQGFEAFF. The variable domain in full, completed from reference TRBV7-3 and TRBJ1-1, reads GAGVSQTPSNKVTEKGKYVELRCDPISGHTALYWYRQSLGQGPEFLIYFQGTGAADDSGLPNDRFFAVRPEGSVSTLKIQRTERGDSAVYLCASSLFQGFEAFFGQGTRLTVV.

V gene TRBV19 combines with J gene TRBJ2-7; 8 bases map to TRBD2. V shed 6 bases, J shed 2 bases, and the junction held 9 bases outside the gene matches. The CDR3 has 15 residues. Germline CDR1 LNHDA, CDR2 SQIVND (reference sequence). Written as DNA, the CDR3 is TGTGCCAGTAGCCTGGGGGCTAGCGGGCCCTACGAGCAGTACTTC. Translation gives CASSLGASGPYEQYF.

The chain uses TRBV7-2 and TRBJ1-3; D unresolved. From germline, CDR1 is SGHTA and CDR2 FQGNSA. With 1 base removed from V and 7 bases from J, the gap between germline ends came to 17 bases. The CDR3 runs 16 residues. The CDR3 DNA sequence: TGTGCCAGCAGCTTAGAGTCAGCGGGAGTAGGGAACACCATATATTTT. Its protein is CASSLESAGVGNTIYF.

This clone was seen more than once but under ten times. The V gene is TRBV5-1, the J gene TRBJ1-1, with unresolved D. CDR3 size: 15 residues. Looked up from germline, CDR1 is SGHRS and CDR2 is YFSETQ. Deletions cut 5 bases from V and 1 base from J, with 15 bases between. The CDR3 protein is CASRIITDGNTEAFF. CDR3 nucleotides: TGCGCCAGCAGGATAATAACAGACGGGAACACTGAAGCTTTCTTT.

A few counts support this clone. The same CDR3 arises from other DNA sequences in this sample as well. V usage is TRBV29-1 and J usage is TRBJ2-7; the match to TRBD1 covers 7 bases. From germline, CDR1 is SQVTM and CDR2 ANQGSEA. This CDR3 is built from 10 residues. The J segment lost 6 bases and the V segment lost 5 bases, leaving 1 base of the junction unmatched. The CDR3, as DNA: TGCAGCGTTCGGGACAGCGAGCAGTACTTC. It is translated as CSVRDSEQYF.

This clone was seen only a few times. The chain combines TRBV21-1 with TRBJ1-2; the table's D call of TRBD1 was not tested on the DNA. TRBV21-1 is an annotated pseudogene. The CDR3 consists of 16 residues. The CDR3 bases are TGTGCCAGCAGCAAAGGGAAACAGCCCGCTAACTATGGCTACACCTTC. Amino acid sequence: CASSKGKQPANYGYTF.